This entry describes one T cell receptor (beta chain). Its cognate antigen has yet to be identified. Per-nucleotide qualities are absent, and no much larger clonotype sits a single base away. Healthy HIV-negative adults with no recently reported acute infections or vaccinations were included as donors. Every donor was a Caucasian adult living in Nashville, Tennessee, USA. CD4+ T cells were enriched through magnetic negative selection, after which naive cells were positively selected on CD45RA and the remaining negative fraction served as the memory subset. Blood was collected by leukapheresis, and PBMCs were isolated by Ficoll-Histopaque density gradient centrifugation and then cryopreserved in liquid nitrogen vapor phase. Purity and quantity of every magnetically sorted T cell population were checked by analytical flow cytometry. From each sorted fraction, genomic DNA was isolated and quantified by UV absorbance on a Nanodrop 2000c.

CDR1 and CDR2 are read off the germline V gene as SGHTA and FQGNSA. Reading from cysteine to phenylalanine, the CDR3 counts 14 amino acids. The kept DNA is CDR3 alone, 42 bases in frame from the first base. Trimming takes 2 bases from V and 5 bases from J, and the germline ends sit 12 bases apart. The sample belongs to a study of shared clonotypes between healthy human individuals (dated by TCRdb to 2018 to 2021). Regarding the complete study: Three men and two women, aged 18 to 49 years, made up the cohort. To estimate repertoire size and how much clonotype sharing occurs between individuals, the study deeply sequenced the blood TCR repertoires of roughly 5 healthy adults. To increase sequencing depth and limit assay-specific biases, different laboratories used diverse techniques to prepare libraries and sequence TCR repertoires. Between about 0.85 and 9.5 billion PBMCs per donor were obtained by leukapheresis. For each donor, CD4 naive and CD4 memory were each run on three plates, CD8 naive on two plates, and CD8 memory on one plate.

Using the deep immunoSEQ assay, TCR CDR3 regions were amplified from genomic DNA by multiplex PCR. Extracted genomic DNA from each cell subset was distributed evenly across all wells of several immunoSEQ 96-well plates, and each plate was treated as a replicate. For sorted subsets, about 200 ng genomic DNA, equal to tens of thousands of T cell genomes, was loaded into each replicate PCR. Purified libraries were quantified with a Qubit 3.0 fluorometer, sized on a Bioanalyzer 2100, and re-quantified with the KAPA Library Quantification kit. Each immunoSEQ 96-well plate was sequenced on its own single-read 150-cycle Illumina NextSeq 550 flow cell. The authors' analysis ran thus. Because the immunoSEQ output included only junctional sequences and no quality scores, the filtering could not be the same as the filtering used for full-length reads. To assign V/J genes and CDR3, sequences were annotated against IMGT germline references using PyIR, a Python wrapper for IgBLAST v1.9. Reads with weak V/J assignments (E-value above 1e-6), missing CDR3, stop codons, out-of-frame junctions, or ambiguous translated residues were removed. V3J clonotypes were defined as sequences sharing the same inferred V gene, J gene, and CDR3 amino acid sequence. To compute the percentage overlap between repertoires, the number of shared unique clonotypes was divided by the size of the smaller repertoire. RTK rarefaction, the Chao1 estimator, and Recon v2.1 estimates of unobserved clonotypes were used to assess repertoire richness. Generation probabilities for all TCRbeta clonotypes obtained by the gDNA method from a handful of donors were computed using OLGA. In its TCRdb copy, this immuneACCESS table keeps in-frame sequences only and misses some clones. Where compared with another copy, unresolved V genes explain less than half of these, and the others have no known cause. From that table come the V and J calls and clone size; the DNA was used to work out D and trimming. This sample holds some 1,100,000 clones; 70% to 80% were observed only once. Of the sample, roughly 0.56% is held by the ten largest clones.

Overall study outcomes, separate from this receptor: When a handful of donors were compared, the shared fraction of clonotypes was about 5.5% for naive CD4, around 4% for naive CD8, more than 2% for memory CD4, and 0.35% to 0.4% for memory CD8. Because the study included a small number of donors, the genetic and exposure-history diversity represented was limited. Even with the large sequencing depth, rarefaction of the sorted-subset datasets indicated that sequencing was incomplete. Compared with non-shared clonotypes, the clonotypes found in all four sorted-subset donors had higher generation probabilities. Estimated clonotype richness was generally larger for naive than for memory subsets. Sampling was limited to blood, and TCR repertoires in tissue likely differ from TCR repertoires in blood. Based on pairwise subsampling, the degree of clonotype sharing among donors was expected to be affected by sequencing depth.

Here the chain combines TRBV7-2 and TRBJ1-1; the D gene remains uncertain. The receptor's source is a man aged 18-30 years in good health. Some clones in this sample may be carry-over from other donors' samples. Input material: memory CD4+ T cells from PBMCs. The sample's cell subset or site label, in plain terms: CD45RA-negative fraction. The CDR3 in this case is CASSLLGPGTEAFF. The nucleotide sequence reads TGTGCCAGCAGCTTATTAGGGCCCGGAACTGAAGCTTTCTTT.